The next 8 T cell receptor beta chains were all read from a single sample in a study of shared clonotypes between healthy human individuals. The method was immunoSEQ multiplex PCR; TCRdb's version includes in-frame clones alone and lacks a portion of them. The profile shows hundreds of thousands of clones, roughly 95% of them singletons. Sample: naive CD4+ T cells sorted from blood. Subset reported: CD45RA+ positively selected. These receptors were taken from a woman aged 25 to 45 in good health.

This chain links TRBV11-2 with TRBJ2-1, with 9 bases aligning to TRBD2. There are 19 residues in the CDR3. Germline assignment: CDR1 SGHAT and CDR2 FQNNGV. V shed 2 bases, J shed 1 base, and the junction held 12 bases outside the gene matches. The CDR3 loop reads CASSLLGSGLAFSYNEQFF. The DNA for the CDR3 is TGTGCCAGCAGCTTATTAGGTTCGGGACTAGCATTTTCCTACAATGAGCAGTTCTTC.

This chain joins TRBV5-4 and TRBJ2-1; TRBD2 is a possible D gene (6 bases). Trimming removed 4 bases at V and 5 bases at J, with 16 bases between. CDR3 size: 15 residues. The V gene's germline CDR1 is SGHNT and CDR2 YYREEE (reference sequence). Written as DNA, the CDR3 is TGTGCCAGCAGCCCCTGGGTAGCGGAGAACAATGAGCAGTTCTTC. Encoded protein: CASSPWVAENNEQFF.

The V and J genes are TRBV5-1 and TRBJ2-4; TRBD2 might be the D (6 bases). With 4 bases removed from V and 0 bases from J, the gap between germline ends came to 17 bases. Germline V lookup: CDR1 SGHRS, CDR2 YFSETQ. The CDR3 runs to 17 residues. The CDR3 loop reads CASSPWLGGRAKNIQYF. CDR3 bases: TGCGCCAGCAGCCCATGGTTGGGGGGTAGAGCCAAAAACATTCAGTACTTC.

The CDR3 region is CASRANTEAFF. DNA of the CDR3: TGTGCCAGCAGGGCGAACACTGAAGCTTTCTTT. The V and J genes are TRBV19 and TRBJ1-1, with D possibly matching TRBD1 (5 bases). CDR1 LNHDA and CDR2 SQIVND come from the germline V gene (reference sequence). V shed 9 bases and J shed 1 base, with 6 bases lying between them. The CDR3 loop spans 11 amino acids.

The rearrangement links TRBV5-4 to TRBJ2-2; no clear D gene. The CDR3 is 14 residues long. From germline, CDR1 is SGHNT and CDR2 YYREEE (reference sequence). Trimming stripped 3 bases from V and 6 bases from J, with 12 bases between. CDR3 sequence: CASSSRVDSGELFF. CDR3 coding DNA: TGTGCCAGCAGCTCCCGGGTCGACTCCGGGGAGCTGTTTTTT.

This clone was seen a single time. This chain connects TRBV5-1 to TRBJ1-1, with 12 bases that match TRBD1. The J segment lost 4 bases and the V segment lost 4 bases, leaving 2 bases of the junction unmatched. Germline V gives CDR1 SGHRS, CDR2 YFSETQ. This CDR3 contains 14 residues. CDR3 sequence: CASSMGQGATEAFF. The CDR3 region has the DNA TGCGCCAGCAGCATGGGACAGGGGGCCACTGAAGCTTTCTTT.

This clone was detected once. CDR3 bases: TGCAGCGTTGTAATACTAGCGGAACCGCTGAACGAGCAGTACTTC. It encodes CSVVILAEPLNEQYF. The V gene is TRBV29-1, the J gene TRBJ2-7; 8 bases agree with TRBD2. This CDR3 comprises 15 residues. V trimming: 4 bases; J trimming: 5 bases; junction bases outside the gene matches: 13. Germline V gives CDR1 SQVTM, CDR2 ANQGSEA.

V gene TRBV28 combines with J gene TRBJ2-3, with 11 bases aligning to TRBD2. This CDR3 is 18 amino acids long. V dropped 5 bases and J dropped 2; count of bases not matched to a gene: 12. CDR1 and CDR2 (germline): MDHEN, SYDVKM. The CDR3 region has the DNA TGTGCCAGCAGTCTAGTAGCGGGAGGGCGCGGATCCACAGATACGCAGTATTTT. This translates into CASSLVAGGRGSTDTQYF.